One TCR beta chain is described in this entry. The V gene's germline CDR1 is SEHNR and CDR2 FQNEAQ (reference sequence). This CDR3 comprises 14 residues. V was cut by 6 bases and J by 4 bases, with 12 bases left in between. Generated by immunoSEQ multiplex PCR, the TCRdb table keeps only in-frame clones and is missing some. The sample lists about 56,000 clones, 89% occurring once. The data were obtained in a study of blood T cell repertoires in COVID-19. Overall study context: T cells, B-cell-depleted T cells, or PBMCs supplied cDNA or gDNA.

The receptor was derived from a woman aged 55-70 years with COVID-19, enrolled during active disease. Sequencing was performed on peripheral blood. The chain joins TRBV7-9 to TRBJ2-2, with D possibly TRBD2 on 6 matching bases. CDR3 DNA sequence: TGTGCCAGCAGTCCTACCGGGGGCACCGGGGAGCTGTTTTTT. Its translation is CASSPTGGTGELFF.